Listed below are T cell receptor beta chains from one sample, sequenced in a study of CD8 T cells in Susac syndrome. TCRdb itself ran the immunoSEQ multiplex PCR reads through MiXCR, one entry per CDR3 protein. The sample shows over 200,000 distinct CDR3 sequences, approximately 95% of them seen only once. The sequencing input was CD4+ T cells from PBMCs. The receptor source for this set is a human donor with multiple sclerosis. Both conserved end residues are part of each CDR3. The order of the fields is D gene, J gene, V gene, CDR3 protein, CDR3 DNA. D genes are given only for firm matches.

d_call: NA
j_call: TRBJ1-2
v_call: TRBV7-3
cdr3_aa: CASSPTGRTEANYGYTF
cdr3_nt: TGTGCCAGCAGCCCCACCGGGCGGACAGAAGCTAACTATGGCTACACCTTC

d_call: TRBD1
j_call: TRBJ1-5
v_call: TRBV12-3/TRBV12-4
cdr3_aa: CASSPTGSGQPQHF
cdr3_nt: TGTGCCAGCAGTCCGACAGGGAGTGGACAGCCCCAGCATTTT

d_call: NA
j_call: TRBJ1-1
v_call: TRBV20-1
cdr3_aa: CSASTPLFTEAFF
cdr3_nt: TGCAGTGCCTCCACGCCCTTGTTCACTGAAGCTTTCTTT

d_call: NA
j_call: TRBJ2-5
v_call: TRBV11-2
cdr3_aa: CASSLSWSSQETQYF
cdr3_nt: TGTGCCAGCAGCTTATCGTGGAGTTCTCAAGAGACCCAGTACTTC

d_call: NA
j_call: TRBJ2-5
v_call: TRBV9
cdr3_aa: CASSLTPETQYF
cdr3_nt: TGTGCCAGCAGCCTCACCCCGGAGACCCAGTACTTC

d_call: NA
j_call: TRBJ1-2
v_call: TRBV5-1
cdr3_aa: CASRPAGAARNYGYTF
cdr3_nt: TGCGCCAGCAGACCGGCCGGGGCAGCCAGAAACTATGGCTACACCTTC

d_call: TRBD2
j_call: TRBJ2-2
v_call: TRBV5-1
cdr3_aa: CASTRTSGGTNTGELFF
cdr3_nt: TGCGCCAGCACCCGGACTAGCGGGGGTACGAACACCGGGGAGCTGTTTTTT

d_call: NA
j_call: TRBJ2-3
v_call: TRBV30
cdr3_aa: CAWSVGPGTDTQYF
cdr3_nt: TGTGCCTGGAGTGTAGGCCCTGGGACAGATACGCAGTATTTT

d_call: NA
j_call: TRBJ1-6
v_call: TRBV2
cdr3_aa: CASSVDGENSPLHF
cdr3_nt: TGTGCCAGCAGTGTGGACGGGGAGAATTCACCCCTCCACTTT

d_call: TRBD2
j_call: TRBJ2-5
v_call: TRBV20-1
cdr3_aa: CSARDPAGGKETQYF
cdr3_nt: TGCAGTGCTAGAGATCCAGCGGGGGGGAAAGAGACCCAGTACTTC

d_call: NA
j_call: TRBJ2-7
v_call: TRBV18
cdr3_aa: CASSPGTPYEQYF
cdr3_nt: TGTGCCAGCTCACCCGGGACACCCTACGAGCAGTACTTC

d_call: NA
j_call: TRBJ1-6
v_call: TRBV30
cdr3_aa: CAWSGMDSGVALHF
cdr3_nt: TGTGCCTGGAGTGGGATGGACTCCGGAGTCGCCCTCCACTTT

d_call: NA
j_call: TRBJ2-1
v_call: TRBV7-3
cdr3_aa: CASSLSYSYNEQFF
cdr3_nt: TGTGCCAGCAGCTTATCCTACTCCTACAATGAGCAGTTCTTC

d_call: NA
j_call: TRBJ1-5
v_call: TRBV7-9
cdr3_aa: CASSLDLSNQPQHF
cdr3_nt: TGTGCCAGCAGCTTGGATTTGAGCAATCAGCCCCAGCATTTT

d_call: NA
j_call: TRBJ2-1
v_call: TRBV3-1
cdr3_aa: CASSQAGGPNNEQFF
cdr3_nt: TGTGCCAGCAGCCAAGCGGGGGGCCCTAACAATGAGCAGTTCTTC

d_call: NA
j_call: TRBJ2-7
v_call: TRBV27
cdr3_aa: CASSLETGSYEQYF
cdr3_nt: TGTGCCAGCAGTTTAGAGACAGGCTCCTACGAGCAGTACTTC

d_call: NA
j_call: TRBJ1-5
v_call: TRBV15
cdr3_aa: CATDRGDYSNQPQHF
cdr3_nt: TGTGCCACCGACCGGGGAGATTATAGCAATCAGCCCCAGCATTTT

d_call: TRBD2
j_call: TRBJ2-1
v_call: TRBV20-1
cdr3_aa: CSAIRLAGGPNEQFF
cdr3_nt: TGCAGTGCTATCCGGCTAGCGGGGGGGCCCAATGAGCAGTTCTTC

d_call: TRBD1
j_call: TRBJ2-5
v_call: TRBV9
cdr3_aa: CASSVATGGETQYF
cdr3_nt: TGTGCCAGCAGCGTAGCTACAGGGGGAGAGACCCAGTACTTC

d_call: NA
j_call: TRBJ2-7
v_call: TRBV29-1
cdr3_aa: CSVESGVPYEQYF
cdr3_nt: TGCAGCGTTGAATCTGGGGTCCCTTACGAGCAGTACTTC

d_call: NA
j_call: TRBJ1-2
v_call: TRBV19
cdr3_aa: CASSIDFGNYGYTF
cdr3_nt: TGTGCCAGTAGTATAGACTTCGGAAACTATGGCTACACCTTC

d_call: TRBD1
j_call: TRBJ1-5
v_call: TRBV29-1
cdr3_aa: CSVEQGAGQPQHF
cdr3_nt: TGCAGCGTTGAACAGGGGGCAGGTCAGCCCCAGCATTTT

d_call: TRBD1
j_call: TRBJ2-3
v_call: TRBV5-1
cdr3_aa: CASSLGQGWADTQYF
cdr3_nt: TGCGCCAGCAGCTTGGGACAGGGTTGGGCAGATACGCAGTATTTT